This T cell receptor (beta chain) stems from a study of blood T cell repertoires in COVID-19. Whole-study context: Italy, Spain and the United States were the sources of the convalescent and acute COVID-19 samples. Sources were T cells, B-cell-depleted T cells, or PBMCs; the material itself was cDNA or gDNA.

In the original workflow: Quantification of nucleated cells was approximated via reference gene primer amplification. Assay: immunoSEQ multiplex PCR; the TCRdb copy retains only in-frame clones and omits some. V and J calls plus clone size are reproduced from that table; the DNA served to infer D and trimming. The sample consists of just over 25,000 clones, about 90% of them appearing once. Germline trimming cut 2 bases from V and 5 bases from J; bases unmatched to any gene: 4. The CDR3 spans 15 residues. Germline V gives CDR1 SGHRS, CDR2 YFSETQ. This clonotype originated in a human donor in a cohort sampled during active COVID-19. Material: peripheral blood. The chain is built from TRBV5-1 and TRBJ2-1; 10 nucleotides line up with TRBD2. This chain's CDR3 is CASSLGTSANNEQFF. The CDR3 coding sequence is TGCGCCAGCAGCTTAGGGACTAGCGCTAACAATGAGCAGTTCTTC.